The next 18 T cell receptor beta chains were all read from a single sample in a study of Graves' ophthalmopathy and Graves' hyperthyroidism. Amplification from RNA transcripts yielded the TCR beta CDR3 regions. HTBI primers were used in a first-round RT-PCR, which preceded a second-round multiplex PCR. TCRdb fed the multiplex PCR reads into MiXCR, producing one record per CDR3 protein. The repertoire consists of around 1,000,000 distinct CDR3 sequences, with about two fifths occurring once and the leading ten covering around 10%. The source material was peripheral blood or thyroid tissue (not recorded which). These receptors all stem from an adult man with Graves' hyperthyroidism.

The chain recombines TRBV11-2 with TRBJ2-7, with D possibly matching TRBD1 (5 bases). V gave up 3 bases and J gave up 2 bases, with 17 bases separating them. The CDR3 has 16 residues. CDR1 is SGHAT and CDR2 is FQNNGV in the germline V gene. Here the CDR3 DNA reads TGTGCCAGCAGCTTGAGAGCAGGGAAAGCTGCCTACGAGCAGTACTTC. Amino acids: CASSLRAGKAAYEQYF.

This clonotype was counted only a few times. The CDR3 region has the DNA TGCGCCAGCAGCTTGGACGGTCGAGGGAACTACGAGCAGTACTTC. Its protein product is CASSLDGRGNYEQYF. This sequence joins TRBV5-1 and TRBJ2-7, with TRBD2 as a possible D gene (5 bases). CDR3 size: 15 residues. Per the germline V gene, CDR1 is SGHRS and CDR2 is YFSETQ. V was trimmed by 0 bases and J by 3 bases, leaving 13 bases between them.

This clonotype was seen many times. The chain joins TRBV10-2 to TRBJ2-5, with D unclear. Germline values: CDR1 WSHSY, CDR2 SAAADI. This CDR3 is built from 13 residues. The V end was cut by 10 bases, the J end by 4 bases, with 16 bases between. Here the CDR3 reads CATTPAFRETQYF. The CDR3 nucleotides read TGCGCCACCACCCCCGCATTCCGAGAGACCCAGTACTTC.

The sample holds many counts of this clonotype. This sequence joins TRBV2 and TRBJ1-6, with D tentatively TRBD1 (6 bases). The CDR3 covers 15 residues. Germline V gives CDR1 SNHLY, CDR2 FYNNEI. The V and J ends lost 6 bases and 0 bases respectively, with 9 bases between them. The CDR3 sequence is CASRDSDSYNSPLHF. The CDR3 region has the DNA TGTGCCAGCAGGGACAGCGACTCCTATAATTCACCCCTCCACTTT. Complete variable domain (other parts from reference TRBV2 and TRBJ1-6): EPEVTQTPSHQVTQMGQEVILRCVPISNHLYFYWYRQILGQKVEFLVSFYNNEISEKSEIFDDQFSVERPDGSNFTLKIRSTKLEDSAMYFCASRDSDSYNSPLHFGNGTRLTVT.

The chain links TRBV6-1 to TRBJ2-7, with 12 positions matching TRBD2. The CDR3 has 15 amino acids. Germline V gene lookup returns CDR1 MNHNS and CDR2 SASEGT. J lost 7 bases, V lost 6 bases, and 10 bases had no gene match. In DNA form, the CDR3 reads TGTGCCAGCAGCGCTGGGACTAGCGGGTTTAGGGAGCAGTACTTC. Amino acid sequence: CASSAGTSGFREQYF.

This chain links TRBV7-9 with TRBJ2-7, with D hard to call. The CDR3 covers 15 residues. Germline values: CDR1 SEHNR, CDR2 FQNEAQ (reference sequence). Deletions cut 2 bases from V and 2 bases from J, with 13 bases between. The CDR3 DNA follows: TGTGCCAGCAGCTTACCTTCGCGGAATCCCTACGAGCAGTACTTC. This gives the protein CASSLPSRNPYEQYF. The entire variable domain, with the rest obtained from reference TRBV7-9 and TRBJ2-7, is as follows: DTGVSQNPRHKITKRGQNVTFRCDPISEHNRLYWYRQTLGQGPEFLTYFQNEAQLEKSRLLSDRFSAERPKGSFSTLEIQRTEQGDSAMYLCASSLPSRNPYEQYFGPGTRLTVT.

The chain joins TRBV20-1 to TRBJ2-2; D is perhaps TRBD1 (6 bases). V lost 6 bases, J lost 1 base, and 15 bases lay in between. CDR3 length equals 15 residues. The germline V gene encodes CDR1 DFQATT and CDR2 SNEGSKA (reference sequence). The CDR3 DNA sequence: TGCAGTGCCCCTCGGGGCAGGGGGAACACCGGGGAGCTGTTTTTT. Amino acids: CSAPRGRGNTGELFF.

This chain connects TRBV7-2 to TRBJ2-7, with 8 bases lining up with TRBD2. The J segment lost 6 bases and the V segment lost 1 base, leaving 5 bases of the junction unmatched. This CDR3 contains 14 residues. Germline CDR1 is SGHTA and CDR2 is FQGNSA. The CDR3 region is CASSLDRTSREQYF. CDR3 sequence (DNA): TGTGCCAGCAGCTTAGATCGGACTAGCCGCGAGCAGTACTTC.

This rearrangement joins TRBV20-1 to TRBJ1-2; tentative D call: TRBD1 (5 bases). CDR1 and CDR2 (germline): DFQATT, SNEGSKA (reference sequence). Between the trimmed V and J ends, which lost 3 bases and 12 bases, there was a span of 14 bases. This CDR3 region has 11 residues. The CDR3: CSASSGSGNTF. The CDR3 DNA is TGCAGTGCTAGCTCAGGGTCTGGAAACACCTTC.

The chain's CDR3 is CASKGDTQETQYF. The CDR3 DNA reads as TGTGCCAGCAAGGGGGACACACAAGAGACCCAGTACTTC. J is TRBJ2-5 and V is TRBV10-3; weak D call: TRBD1 (6 bases). Per the germline V gene, CDR1 is ENHRY and CDR2 is SYGVKD. This CDR3 has 13 residues. V was cut by 10 bases and J by 2 bases, with 14 bases left in between.

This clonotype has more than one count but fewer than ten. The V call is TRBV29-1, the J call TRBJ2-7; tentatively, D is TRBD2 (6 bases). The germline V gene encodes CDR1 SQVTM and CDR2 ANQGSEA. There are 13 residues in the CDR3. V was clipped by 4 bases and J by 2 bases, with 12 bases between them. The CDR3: CSVVQGGTYEQYF. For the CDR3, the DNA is TGCAGCGTTGTTCAGGGAGGCACCTACGAGCAGTACTTC.

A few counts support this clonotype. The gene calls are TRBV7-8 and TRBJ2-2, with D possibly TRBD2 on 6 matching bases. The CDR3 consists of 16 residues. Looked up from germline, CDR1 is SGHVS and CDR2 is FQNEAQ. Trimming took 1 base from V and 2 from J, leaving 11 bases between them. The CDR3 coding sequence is TGTGCCAGCAGCTTAGAGCTTAGCGGAAACACCGGGGAGCTGTTTTTT. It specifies CASSLELSGNTGELFF. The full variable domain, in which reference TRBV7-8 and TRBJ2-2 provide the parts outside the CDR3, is GAGVSQSPRYKVAKRGQDVALRCDPISGHVSLFWYQQALGQGPEFLTYFQNEAQLDKSGLPSDRFFAERPEGSVSTLKIQRTQQEDSAVYLCASSLELSGNTGELFFGEGSRLTVL.

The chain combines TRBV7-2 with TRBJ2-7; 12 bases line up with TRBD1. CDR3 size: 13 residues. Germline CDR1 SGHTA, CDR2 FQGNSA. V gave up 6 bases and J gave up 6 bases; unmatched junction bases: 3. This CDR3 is CASSGGQGAEQYF. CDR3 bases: TGTGCCAGCAGTGGGGGACAGGGGGCCGAGCAGTACTTC.

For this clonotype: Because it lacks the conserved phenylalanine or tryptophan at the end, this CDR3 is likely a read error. CDR3 DNA sequence: TGCGCCAGCAGCTTGACAGGGAACACTGAAGCTTTCCTT. Translated: CASSLTGNTEAFL. The gene calls are TRBV5-1 and TRBJ1-1; D might be TRBD1 (5 bases). V lost 1 base to trimming and J lost 1 base, with 5 bases between them. In germline, CDR1 is SGHRS, CDR2 YFSETQ. This CDR3 is built from 13 residues.

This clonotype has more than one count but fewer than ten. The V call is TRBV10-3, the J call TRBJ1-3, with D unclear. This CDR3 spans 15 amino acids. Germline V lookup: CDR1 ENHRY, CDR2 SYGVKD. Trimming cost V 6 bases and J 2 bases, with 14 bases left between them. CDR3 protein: CAIRPDVGAGNTIYF. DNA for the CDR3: TGTGCCATCAGGCCAGACGTGGGAGCTGGAAACACCATATATTTT.

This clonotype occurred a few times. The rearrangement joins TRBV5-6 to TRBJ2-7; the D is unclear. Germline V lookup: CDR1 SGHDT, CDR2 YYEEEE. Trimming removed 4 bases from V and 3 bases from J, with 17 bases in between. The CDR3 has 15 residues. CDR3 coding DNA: TGTGCCAGCAGCCCCCCGACGAGACTCGGCTACGAGCAGTACTTC. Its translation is CASSPPTRLGYEQYF.

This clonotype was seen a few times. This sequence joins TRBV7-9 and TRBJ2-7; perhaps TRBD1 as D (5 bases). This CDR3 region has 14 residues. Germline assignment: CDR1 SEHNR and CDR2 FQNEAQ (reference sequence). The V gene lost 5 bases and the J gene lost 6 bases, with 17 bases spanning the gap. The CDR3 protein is CASSVGPGYTEQYF. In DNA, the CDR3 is TGTGCCAGCAGCGTCGGTCCAGGGTATACCGAGCAGTACTTC.

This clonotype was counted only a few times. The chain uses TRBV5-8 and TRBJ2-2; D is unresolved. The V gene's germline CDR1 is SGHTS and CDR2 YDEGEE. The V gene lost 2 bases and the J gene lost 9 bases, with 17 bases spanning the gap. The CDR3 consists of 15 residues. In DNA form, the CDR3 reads TGTGCCAGCAGCTTTAGTAAGGGTCCCGACTGGGAGCTGTTTTTT. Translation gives CASSFSKGPDWELFF.